This is a list of T cell receptor beta chains from one sample in a study of OX40 agonist ivuxolimab in advanced cancers. Clones were read by immunoSEQ multiplex PCR, and TCRdb kept only the in-frame ones, dropping some. The sample lists some 80,000 clones; under 85% were seen once. The sequencing here drew on CD4+ or CD8+ T cells sorted from blood, taken in a trial of the OX40 agonist ivuxolimab. These receptors were taken from an adult with an advanced solid tumor such as melanoma, head and neck, liver or kidney cancer. CDR3s include the opening cysteine and the closing phenylalanine or tryptophan. The order of the fields is J gene, V gene, clone size, D gene, CDR3 DNA, CDR3 protein. A D gene is named only where the DNA matches it firmly. Size tells how often a clone was seen (once, few, many) or the class of an expanded clone, and some rows leave it out.

J: TRBJ2-1
V: TRBV7-2
size: .
D: TRBD2
DNA: TGTGCCAGCAGCTTAGGGCGGGAGATGGGTGAGCAGTTCTTC
CDR3: CASSLGREMGEQFF

J: TRBJ1-5
V: TRBV2
size: once
D: TRBD1
DNA: TGTGCCAGCAGTGGGGACAGCCTTAGCAATCAGCCCCAGCATTTT
CDR3: CASSGDSLSNQPQHF

J: TRBJ1-2
V: TRBV27
size: .
D: TRBD1
DNA: TGTGCCAGTTCGGACAGGCCACCTTCTAACTATGGCTACACCTTC
CDR3: CASSDRPPSNYGYTF

J: TRBJ2-5
V: TRBV19
size: .
D: TRBD2
DNA: TGTGCCAGTAGTACCTGGCAGGGGACTAGCGGGAGGGCCGTTGAGACCCAGTACTTC
CDR3: CASSTWQGTSGRAVETQYF

J: TRBJ2-2
V: TRBV28
size: .
D: .
DNA: TGTGCCAGCAGTTTAGCAGGGACCCACACCGGGGAGCTGTTTTTT
CDR3: CASSLAGTHTGELFF

J: TRBJ2-1
V: TRBV5-4
size: .
D: TRBD2
DNA: TGTGCCAGCAGCTTGGCCAGGCTAGCGGGATACAATGAGCAGTTCTTC
CDR3: CASSLARLAGYNEQFF

J: TRBJ1-3
V: TRBV4-1
size: .
D: .
DNA: TGCGCCAGCAGCCAAGAGCGGGACGGCACTAGACACACCATATATTTT
CDR3: CASSQERDGTRHTIYF

J: TRBJ1-6
V: TRBV10-3
size: .
D: .
DNA: TGTGCCATTAATAGGTCTGATAATTCACCCCTCCACTTT
CDR3: CAINRSDNSPLHF

J: TRBJ2-3
V: TRBV11-1
size: .
D: .
DNA: TGTGCCAGCGGCCGCACAGATACGCAGTATTTT
CDR3: CASGRTDTQYF

J: TRBJ1-5
V: TRBV5-8
size: .
D: TRBD1
DNA: TGTGCCAGCAGCGCGGGACAGGCCCTGAATCAGCCCCAGCATTTT
CDR3: CASSAGQALNQPQHF

J: TRBJ2-1
V: TRBV10-1
size: .
D: TRBD1
DNA: TGCGCCAGCAGTCAGGGGGCGCGGAATGAGCAGTTCTTC
CDR3: CASSQGARNEQFF

J: TRBJ1-2
V: TRBV28
size: .
D: .
DNA: TGTGCCAGCAGGGTGGGACCGGCTAACTATGGCTACACCTTC
CDR3: CASRVGPANYGYTF

J: TRBJ2-7
V: TRBV7-8
size: .
D: .
DNA: TGTGCCAGCAGCTTAATAGCCAGGGCCCACGAGCAGTACTTC
CDR3: CASSLIARAHEQYF

J: TRBJ1-1
V: TRBV6-5
size: .
D: .
DNA: TGTGCCAGCAGTTACTTGGGGGGGAACACTGAAGCTTTCTTT
CDR3: CASSYLGGNTEAFF

J: TRBJ1-5
V: TRBV15
size: .
D: TRBD1
DNA: TGTGCCACCAGCAGAGATAGGGGACAGGGATTCCAGCCCCAGCATTTT
CDR3: CATSRDRGQGFQPQHF

J: TRBJ1-1
V: TRBV7-3
size: once
D: .
DNA: TGTGCCAGCAGCCGAACACGGGACACTGAAGCTTTCTTT
CDR3: CASSRTRDTEAFF

J: TRBJ2-5
V: TRBV27
size: .
D: .
DNA: TGTGCCAGCAGGACCGGGAACCTGGTACAAGAGACCCAGTACTTC
CDR3: CASRTGNLVQETQYF

J: TRBJ2-1
V: TRBV2
size: .
D: TRBD1
DNA: TGTGCCAGCAGGGGACAGGGAGGATCGACGAATGAGCAGTTCTTC
CDR3: CASRGQGGSTNEQFF

J: TRBJ1-1
V: TRBV5-1
size: few
D: .
DNA: TGCGCCAGCAGCTTGGAACTTAACACTGAAGCTTTCTTT
CDR3: CASSLELNTEAFF

J: TRBJ1-2
V: TRBV18
size: once
D: .
DNA: TGTGCCAGCTCACAGGGCCCCAGTGGGTTTAACTATGGCTACACCTTC
CDR3: CASSQGPSGFNYGYTF

J: TRBJ1-4
V: TRBV5-1
size: .
D: TRBD1
DNA: TGCGCCAGCAGCCCGACAGGGTACAGTGAAAAACTGTTTTTT
CDR3: CASSPTGYSEKLFF

J: TRBJ2-3
V: TRBV28
size: .
D: .
DNA: TGTGTCAGCAGTAGCCCCGGCACAACGGGGGATACGCAGTATTTT
CDR3: CVSSSPGTTGDTQYF

J: TRBJ2-1
V: TRBV5-1
size: once
D: .
DNA: TGCGCCAGCAGCTTGGTTTGGGCGGGGAATGAGCAGTTCTTC
CDR3: CASSLVWAGNEQFF